This T cell receptor beta chain was retrieved from a study of human T cells and chemical hapten exposure (TCRdb year 2021). Looking at the study overall: For sensitization, 2% DPC in acetone was applied to a roughly 2 cm by roughly 2 cm area of upper inner arm skin. Weekly therapeutic DPC doses were additionally applied to the scalp of patients throughout the roughly 23-week study period. Patch testing on the upper back used Finn chambers containing 0.01% DPC, with scoring done after 6 days according to International Contact Dermatitis Research Group standards. The mostly female patient cohort included alopecia areata with under or over 50% scalp involvement, alopecia totalis and alopecia universalis. Libraries were pooled for sequencing, and variation in per-sample TCR yields was attributed mainly to small differences in library volumes within the pool. Peripheral blood TCR repertoire changes were tracked in vivo in alopecia patients during primary and secondary sensitization to the hapten diphenylcyclopropenone (DPC). Blood samples were taken from patients before sensitization (week 0) and at 2, 6 and about 24 weeks after DPC sensitization. About 30 alopecia patients provided blood for TCR sequencing at one to four time points (pre-sensitization, 2, 6 and 24 weeks). General conclusions and limits of the study: Alopecia, a presumed autoimmune disease, was present in all patients, so the immune response of the patients might differ from that of healthy individuals. Repeated subsampling changed both the strength of the expansion versus patch-test correlation and the threshold at which that correlation became significant. Compared with pre-sensitization or healthy control sets, expanded TCRs formed significantly more large CDR3 similarity clusters, which is consistent with antigen-driven responses. DPC sensitization did not change the number of TCRs with a frequency above 1 in 1000, and there was no evidence of changes in global repertoire structure. A positive correlation was found between the number of PT1 expanded TCRs and patch test score, with significance reached at thresholds 8, 16 and 32 but not 4.

The library was produced with RACE. Sequencing was performed on a NextSeq 500. During library preparation, unique molecular identifiers were attached to individual cDNA molecules so that TCRs could be counted in a quantitative, reproducible way. Both TCR alpha and TCR beta chains were sequenced from each blood RNA sample. The paper's data handling went like this. A median of about 100,000 TCRs per sample was observed, with a range of about 23,224 to 700,000. V, J and CDR3 annotation of the TCR reads was performed with the Decombinator software suite. To make PS versus PT1 abundance plots, every sample was subsampled to the same number of TCRs (28,000). Expanded TCRs were defined as absent before sensitization and observed at least eight times at the 2-week time point. Through fastp at Q25 and MiXCR, TCRdb rebuilt clones from the public reads, retaining in-frame beta chains. Rows are combined by CDR3 protein, so each entry shows the most common genes and DNA. TCRdb assigned the V and J calls; the authors' analysis was not used. The sample table shows about 120,000 distinct CDR3 sequences, and less than 15% are seen once. The ten largest clones add up to 2.5% to 3.5% of the sample.

This sample's time point label indicates: pre-sensitization, week 0. According to the study, the label for this sample's treatment or condition signals: therapeutic diphenylcyclopropenone sensitization with weekly scalp DPC. At each patch-test visit, blood was drawn before the patch test was applied. To be eligible, patients had to be aged 18 to 70, diagnosed with alopecia and judged suitable for DPC therapy, while pregnant patients were excluded. Total RNA was extracted from unfractionated whole blood collected in Tempus Blood RNA tubes. As to this clonotype: No antigen is known for it. The record has no base qualities; no much larger clone is one base away.

Specimen: whole blood, collected in connection with sensitization to the hapten diphenylcyclopropenone (DPC). This clonotype originated in a woman under 30 with alopecia areata. Some clones in this sample may be carry-over from other donors' samples.

The DNA is as follows: TGCAGCGTTGCAAGGGGGCAGACAGATACGCAGTATTTT. This is translated as CSVARGQTDTQYF. This sequence uses TRBV29-1 and TRBJ2-3, with TRBD1 matching 7 junction bases. The CDR3 measures 13 amino acids from cysteine to phenylalanine. Only the CDR3 portion is preserved as DNA: 39 bases, with reading frame beginning at the first base. V has 4 bases trimmed and J has 3 bases trimmed; junction bases matching no gene number 4. Based on the germline V gene, the CDR1 and CDR2 sequences are SQVTM and ANQGSEA.